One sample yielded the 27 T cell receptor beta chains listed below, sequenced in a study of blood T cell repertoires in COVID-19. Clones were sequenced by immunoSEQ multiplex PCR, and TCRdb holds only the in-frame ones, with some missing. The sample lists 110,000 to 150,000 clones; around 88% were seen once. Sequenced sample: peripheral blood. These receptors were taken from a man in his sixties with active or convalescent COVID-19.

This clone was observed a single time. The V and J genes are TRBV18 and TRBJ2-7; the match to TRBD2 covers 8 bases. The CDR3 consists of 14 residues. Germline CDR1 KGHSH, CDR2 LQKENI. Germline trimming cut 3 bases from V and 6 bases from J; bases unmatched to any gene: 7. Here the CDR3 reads CASSPPGLDFEQYF. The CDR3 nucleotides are TGTGCCAGCTCACCGCCGGGACTAGATTTCGAGCAGTACTTC.

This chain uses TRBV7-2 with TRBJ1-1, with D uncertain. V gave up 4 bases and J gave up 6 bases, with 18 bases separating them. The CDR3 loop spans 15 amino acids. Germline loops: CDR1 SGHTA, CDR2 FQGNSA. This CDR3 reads CASSSREGVVAEAFF. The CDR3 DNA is TGTGCCAGCAGCTCCCGGGAAGGCGTTGTCGCTGAAGCTTTCTTT.

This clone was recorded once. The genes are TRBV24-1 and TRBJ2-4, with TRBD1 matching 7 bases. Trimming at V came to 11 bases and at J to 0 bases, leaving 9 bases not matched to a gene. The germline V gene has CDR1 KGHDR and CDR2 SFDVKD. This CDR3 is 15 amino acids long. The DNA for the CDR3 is TGTGCCAACCTGGGACAGCCTTTAGCCAAAAACATTCAGTACTTC. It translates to CANLGQPLAKNIQYF.

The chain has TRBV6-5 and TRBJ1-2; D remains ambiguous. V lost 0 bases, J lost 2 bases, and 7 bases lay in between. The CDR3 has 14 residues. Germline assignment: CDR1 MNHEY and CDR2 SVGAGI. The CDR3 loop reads CASSYSTLNYGYTF. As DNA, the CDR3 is TGTGCCAGCAGTTACTCGACATTAAACTATGGCTACACCTTC.

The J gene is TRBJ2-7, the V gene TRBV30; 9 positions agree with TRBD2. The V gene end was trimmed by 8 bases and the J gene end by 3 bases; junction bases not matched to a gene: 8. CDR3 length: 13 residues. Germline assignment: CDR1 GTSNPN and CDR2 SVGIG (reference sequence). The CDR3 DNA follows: TGTGCCGGCCAGACTAGCGGAGACTACGAGCAGTACTTC. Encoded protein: CAGQTSGDYEQYF.

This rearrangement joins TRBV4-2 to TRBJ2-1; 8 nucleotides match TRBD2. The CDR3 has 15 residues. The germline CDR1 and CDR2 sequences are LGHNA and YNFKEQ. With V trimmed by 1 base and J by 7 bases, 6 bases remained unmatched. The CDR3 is CASSQGQRGYNEQFF. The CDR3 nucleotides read TGTGCCAGCAGCCAAGGTCAGCGGGGGTATAATGAGCAGTTCTTC.

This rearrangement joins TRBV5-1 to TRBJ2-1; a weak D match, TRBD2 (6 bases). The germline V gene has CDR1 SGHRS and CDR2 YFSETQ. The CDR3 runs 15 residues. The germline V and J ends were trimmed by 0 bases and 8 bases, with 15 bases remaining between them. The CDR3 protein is CASSLVKGGNYEQFF. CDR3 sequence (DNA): TGCGCCAGCAGCTTGGTTAAGGGCGGGAACTATGAGCAGTTCTTC.

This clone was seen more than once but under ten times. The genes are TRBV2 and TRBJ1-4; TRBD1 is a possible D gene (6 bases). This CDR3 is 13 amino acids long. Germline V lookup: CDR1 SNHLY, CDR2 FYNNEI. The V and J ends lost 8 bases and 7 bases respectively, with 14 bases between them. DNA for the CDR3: TGTGCCAGCCTAATGGTCAGGGGTGAAAAACTGTTTTTT. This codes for CASLMVRGEKLFF.

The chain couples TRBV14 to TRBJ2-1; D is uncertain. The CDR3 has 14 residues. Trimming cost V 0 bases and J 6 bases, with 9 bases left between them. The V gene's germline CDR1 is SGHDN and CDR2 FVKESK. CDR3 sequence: CASSQDNYSNEQFF. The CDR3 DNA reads TGTGCCAGCAGCCAAGATAACTACTCCAATGAGCAGTTCTTC.

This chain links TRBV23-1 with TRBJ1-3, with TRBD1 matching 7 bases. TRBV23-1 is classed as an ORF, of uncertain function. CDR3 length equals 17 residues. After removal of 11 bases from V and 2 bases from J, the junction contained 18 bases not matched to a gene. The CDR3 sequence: CALFRAGQTIPGNTIYF. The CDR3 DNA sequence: TGCGCCCTCTTCAGGGCGGGACAGACGATCCCTGGAAACACCATATATTTT.

The CDR3 DNA reads TGTGCTAGTGGGGGGGACAGCTACACTGAAGCTTTCTTT. Amino acids: CASGGDSYTEAFF. The chain has TRBV12-5 and TRBJ1-1, with TRBD1 identical over 7 bases. Germline CDR1 and CDR2: LGHNT and FRNRAP. This CDR3 has 13 amino acids. V shed 6 bases and J 3 bases; nucleotides not matched to a gene: 4.

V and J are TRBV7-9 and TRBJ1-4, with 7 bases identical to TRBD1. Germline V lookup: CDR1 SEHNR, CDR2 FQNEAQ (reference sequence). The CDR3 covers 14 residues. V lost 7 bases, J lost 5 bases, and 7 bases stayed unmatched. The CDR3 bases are TGTGCCAGCACCCCATGGGACAGAAATGAAAAACTGTTTTTT. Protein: CASTPWDRNEKLFF. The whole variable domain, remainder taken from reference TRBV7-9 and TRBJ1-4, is DTGVSQNPRHKITKRGQNVTFRCDPISEHNRLYWYRQTLGQGPEFLTYFQNEAQLEKSRLLSDRFSAERPKGSFSTLEIQRTEQGDSAMYLCASTPWDRNEKLFFGSGTQLSVL.

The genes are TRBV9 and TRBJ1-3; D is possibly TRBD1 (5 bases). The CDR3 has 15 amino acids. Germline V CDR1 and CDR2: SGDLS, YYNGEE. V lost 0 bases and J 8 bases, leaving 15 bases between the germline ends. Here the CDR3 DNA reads TGTGCCAGCAGCGTAGAGGGCAGGGAGGTAGACACCATATATTTT. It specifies CASSVEGREVDTIYF.

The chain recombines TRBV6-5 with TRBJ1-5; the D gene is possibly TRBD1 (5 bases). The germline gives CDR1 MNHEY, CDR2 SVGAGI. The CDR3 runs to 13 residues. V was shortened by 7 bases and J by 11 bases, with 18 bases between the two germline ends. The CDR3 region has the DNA TGTGCCAGCACCGCGGGACCGACTACGACCCAGCATTTT. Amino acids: CASTAGPTTTQHF.

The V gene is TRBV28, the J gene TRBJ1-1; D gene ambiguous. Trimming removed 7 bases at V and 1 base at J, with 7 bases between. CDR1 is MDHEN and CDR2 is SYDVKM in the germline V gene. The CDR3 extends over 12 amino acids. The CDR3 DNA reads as TGTGCCAGCAAACGGGGGAACACTGAAGCTTTCTTT. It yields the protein CASKRGNTEAFF.

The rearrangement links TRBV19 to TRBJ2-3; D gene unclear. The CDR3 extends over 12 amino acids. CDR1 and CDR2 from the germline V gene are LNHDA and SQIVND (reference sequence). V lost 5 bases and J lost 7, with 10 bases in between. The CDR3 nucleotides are TGTGCCAGTAGTCTGCTACGAAATACGCAGTATTTT. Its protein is CASSLLRNTQYF.

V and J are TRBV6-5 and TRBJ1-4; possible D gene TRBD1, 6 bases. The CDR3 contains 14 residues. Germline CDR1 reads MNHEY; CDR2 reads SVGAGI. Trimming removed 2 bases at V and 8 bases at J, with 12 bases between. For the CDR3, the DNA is TGTGCCAGCAGTTACGACAGGTTCCGGGAAAAACTGTTTTTT. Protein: CASSYDRFREKLFF.

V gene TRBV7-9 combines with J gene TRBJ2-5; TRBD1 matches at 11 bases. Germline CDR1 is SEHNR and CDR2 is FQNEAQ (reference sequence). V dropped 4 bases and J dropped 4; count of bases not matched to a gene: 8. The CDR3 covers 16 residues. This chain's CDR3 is CASSSPDRGQRETQYF. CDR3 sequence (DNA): TGTGCCAGCAGCTCTCCGGACAGGGGGCAACGAGAGACCCAGTACTTC.

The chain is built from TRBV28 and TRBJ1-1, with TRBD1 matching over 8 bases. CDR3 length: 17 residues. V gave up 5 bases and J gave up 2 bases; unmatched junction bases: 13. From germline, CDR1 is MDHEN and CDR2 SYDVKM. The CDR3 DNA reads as TGTGCCAGCAGTACCTCCCCCGGGACAGGAAAAAACACTGAAGCTTTCTTT. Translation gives CASSTSPGTGKNTEAFF.

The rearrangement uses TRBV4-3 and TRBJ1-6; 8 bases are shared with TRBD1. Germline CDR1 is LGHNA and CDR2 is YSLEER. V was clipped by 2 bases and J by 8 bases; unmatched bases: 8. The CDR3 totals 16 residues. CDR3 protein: CASSQLTGVGDSPLHF. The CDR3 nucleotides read TGCGCCAGCAGCCAACTGACAGGGGTTGGGGATTCACCCCTCCACTTT.

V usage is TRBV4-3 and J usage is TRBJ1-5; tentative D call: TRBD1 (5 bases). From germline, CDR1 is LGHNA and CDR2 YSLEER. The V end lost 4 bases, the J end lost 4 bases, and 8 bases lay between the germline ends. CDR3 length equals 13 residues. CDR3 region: CASSRGLNQPQHF. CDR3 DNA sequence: TGCGCCAGCAGCCGGGGCCTAAATCAGCCCCAGCATTTT.

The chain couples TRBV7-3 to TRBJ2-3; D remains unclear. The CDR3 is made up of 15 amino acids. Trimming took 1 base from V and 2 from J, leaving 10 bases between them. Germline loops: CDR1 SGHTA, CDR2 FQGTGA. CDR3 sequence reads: CASSLISQVTDTQYF. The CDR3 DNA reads TGTGCCAGCAGCTTAATCTCCCAGGTCACAGATACGCAGTATTTT.

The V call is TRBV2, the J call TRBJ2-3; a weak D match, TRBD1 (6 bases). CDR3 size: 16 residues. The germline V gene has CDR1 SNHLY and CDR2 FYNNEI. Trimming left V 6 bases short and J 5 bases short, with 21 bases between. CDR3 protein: CASRTPSRGMQDTQYF. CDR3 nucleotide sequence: TGTGCCAGCAGAACTCCCTCCAGGGGCATGCAAGATACGCAGTATTTT.

CDR3 sequence (DNA): TGTGCCATCAGCTCCGGACAGGCGACGAACACCGGGGAGCTGTTTTTT. As protein: CAISSGQATNTGELFF. This chain connects TRBV10-3 to TRBJ2-2, with 7 bases fitting TRBD1. This CDR3 comprises 16 residues. The trim removed 6 bases at V and 0 bases at J, leaving 7 bases unmatched. CDR1 is ENHRY and CDR2 is SYGVKD in the germline V gene.

The CDR3 sequence: CASSPERQIYEQYF. The CDR3 coding sequence is TGTGCCAGCAGCCCCGAGCGGCAGATCTACGAGCAGTACTTC. This chain uses TRBV2 with TRBJ2-7; perhaps TRBD2 as D (5 bases). The CDR3 length is 14 residues. Looked up from germline, CDR1 is SNHLY and CDR2 is FYNNEI. V was pared by 6 bases and J by 3 bases, with 15 bases between.

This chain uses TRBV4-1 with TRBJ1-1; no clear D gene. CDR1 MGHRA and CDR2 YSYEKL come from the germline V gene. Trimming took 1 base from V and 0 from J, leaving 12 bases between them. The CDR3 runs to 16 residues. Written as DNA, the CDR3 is TGCGCCAGCAGCCAAGTAGGCGGCAGAATGAACACTGAAGCTTTCTTT. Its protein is CASSQVGGRMNTEAFF.

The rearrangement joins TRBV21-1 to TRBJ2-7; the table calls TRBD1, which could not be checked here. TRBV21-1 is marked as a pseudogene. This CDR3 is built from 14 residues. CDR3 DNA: TGTGCCAGCCTTCAGGGGCGGACAGGGATTGGGCAGTACTTC. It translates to CASLQGRTGIGQYF.